This T cell receptor (beta chain) was sequenced during a study of shared clonotypes between healthy human individuals. Study at large: There were three CD4 naive, three CD4 memory, two CD8 naive and one CD8 memory plates per donor. General observations from the study: It was anticipated that sequencing depth would influence how many clonotypes donors shared.

Clones were sequenced by immunoSEQ multiplex PCR, and TCRdb holds only the in-frame ones, with some missing. The sample contains 2 million to 2.5 million clones, approximately 94% of which appear only once. Positively selected for CCR7, the CD45RO-negative cells used as naive CD8 cells excluded terminally differentiated effector memory CD45RA+ cells. Turning to this clone: Its antigen is still unknown.

Germline CDR1 SEHNR, CDR2 FQNEAQ (reference sequence). Trimming left V 5 bases short and J 9 bases short, with 23 bases between. This CDR3 has 15 residues. Sequencing used naive CD8+ T cells sorted from blood. This chain links TRBV7-9 with TRBJ2-7; tentative D call: TRBD2 (5 bases). This receptor was taken from a young man in good health. The CDR3 spells CASSPGLTLYDGQYF. In nucleotides, the CDR3 is TGTGCCAGCAGCCCCGGACTGACCCTCTACGACGGGCAGTACTTC.